This section outlines one T cell receptor (beta chain) sequence together with its context. This entry belongs to a study of blood T cell repertoires in COVID-19. Overall study context: The recovered donors of Cohort 3 showed two negative PCRs, clearance, or symptom resolution. T cells, B-cell-depleted T cells, or PBMCs supplied cDNA or gDNA.

Libraries were prepared by immunoSEQ multiplex PCR; TCRdb keeps only in-frame clonotypes and omits some of them. Of around 200,000 clones listed, 70% to 90% are singletons. The receptor comes from a woman aged 50 to 60 in a cohort exposed to, infected with or recovered from COVID-19 (not recorded which). Sequencing was done on a sample of PBMCs or T cells enriched from blood (not recorded which).

The CDR3 nucleotides read TGTGCCAGCAGCTCCTGGGACAGGGGCAGGGAGACCCAGTACTTC. It codes for CASSSWDRGRETQYF. The rearrangement joins TRBV6-2 or TRBV6-3 to TRBJ2-5; the match to TRBD1 covers 10 bases. The J segment lost 5 bases and the V segment lost 6 bases, leaving 9 bases of the junction unmatched. CDR3 length: 15 residues. The germline V gene has CDR1 MNHEY and CDR2 SVGEGT.